These T cell receptor beta chains were read from a single sample in a study of blood T cell repertoires in COVID-19. The method was immunoSEQ multiplex PCR; TCRdb's version includes in-frame clones alone and lacks a portion of them. The repertoire has more than 150,000 clones, roughly 84% of them found once; the top ten carry approximately 9.4%. Sequences were obtained from peripheral blood. The receptors were sampled from a woman aged 80 or over with acute or convalescent COVID-19. The CDR3 runs from the conserved cysteine through the conserved F or W. A D gene is named only where the DNA matches it firmly. Size is omitted from some rows. Given values are once, few, many or a class for expanded clones.

-,TRBJ1-3,-,TRBV2,CASSESAGLWGNTIYF,TGTGCCAGCAGTGAGAGCGCAGGGTTGTGGGGAAACACCATATATTTT
TRBD1,TRBJ1-5,-,TRBV19,CASSIRGPGKIKPQHF,TGTGCCAGTAGTATAAGGGGGCCAGGGAAGATAAAGCCCCAGCATTTT
TRBD1,TRBJ2-2,-,TRBV10-2,CASSERGTGGTGELFF,TGCGCCAGCAGTGAGAGGGGGACAGGGGGAACCGGGGAGCTGTTTTTT
-,TRBJ1-4,-,TRBV7-2,CASSSETDIYEKLFF,TGTGCCAGCAGCTCCGAAACCGACATATACGAAAAACTGTTTTTT
-,TRBJ1-2,-,TRBV7-9,CASSLEGAGQGYTF,TGTGCCAGCAGTTTAGAAGGGGCAGGGCAAGGCTACACCTTC
TRBD2,TRBJ2-5,-,TRBV11-2,CASSLGYRRGAFQETQYF,TGTGCCAGCAGCTTAGGGTATAGGCGGGGGGCGTTCCAAGAGACCCAGTACTTC
-,TRBJ2-3,-,TRBV15,CATSRDPRGDTQYF,TGTGCCACCAGCAGAGACCCCCGGGGAGATACGCAGTATTTT
-,TRBJ2-3,-,TRBV5-4,CASSWAKVSGTDTQYF,TGTGCCAGCAGCTGGGCCAAGGTCTCGGGCACAGATACGCAGTATTTT
-,TRBJ2-1,-,TRBV5-1,CASSVGAGSSYNEQFF,TGCGCCAGCAGCGTGGGCGCGGGCAGCTCCTACAATGAGCAGTTCTTC
-,TRBJ2-5,-,TRBV5-1,CASSLQGGWEETQYF,TGCGCCAGCAGCTTGCAGGGTGGGTGGGAAGAGACCCAGTACTTC
-,TRBJ1-1,-,TRBV27,CASSLVAGNTEAFF,TGTGCCAGCAGCCTCGTGGCGGGGAACACTGAAGCTTTCTTT
-,TRBJ2-5,once,TRBV19,CASTPTGTTGAQYF,TGTGCCAGTACCCCTACCGGGACAACTGGGGCCCAGTACTTC
-,TRBJ1-3,-,TRBV11-2,CASSLGGYSGNTIYF,TGTGCCAGCAGCTTAGGAGGGTACTCTGGAAACACCATATATTTT
-,TRBJ1-2,-,TRBV7-8,CASSLHADQGIYGYTF,TGTGCCAGCAGCTTACACGCGGACCAGGGGATCTATGGCTACACCTTC
TRBD2,TRBJ2-1,-,TRBV4-3,CASSQDLKSGGAGNEQFF,TGCGCCAGCAGCCAAGATCTGAAGAGCGGGGGGGCCGGCAATGAGCAGTTCTTC
TRBD1,TRBJ1-4,-,TRBV30,CAWSRRGPEKLFF,TGTGCCTGGAGTCGCAGGGGGCCAGAAAAACTGTTTTTT
TRBD2,TRBJ2-1,-,TRBV5-5,CASTSLSAGDEQFF,TGTGCCAGCACCTCACTCTCAGCGGGAGATGAGCAGTTCTTC
-,TRBJ1-1,-,TRBV12-3/TRBV12-4,CASSLDHEAFF,TGTGCCAGCAGTTTAGATCATGAAGCTTTCTTT
TRBD1,TRBJ1-1,-,TRBV29-1,CSEGQGRTEAFF,TGCAGCGAGGGACAGGGGCGGACTGAAGCTTTCTTT
-,TRBJ2-2,few,TRBV5-4,CASSADSGELFF,TGTGCCAGCAGCGCAGACTCGGGGGAGCTGTTTTTT
-,TRBJ1-2,-,TRBV7-9,CASTLDSIYGYTF,TGTGCCAGCACCCTGGACAGTATCTATGGCTACACCTTC
-,TRBJ2-1,-,TRBV5-1,CASSEKLNEQFF,TGCGCCAGCAGCGAGAAACTCAATGAGCAGTTCTTC
-,TRBJ1-6,-,TRBV19,CASSIQARGNSPLHF,TGTGCCAGTAGTATACAGGCCAGGGGTAATTCACCCCTCCACTTT
TRBD1,TRBJ2-7,-,TRBV7-9,CASSHGTGLRDEQYF,TGTGCCAGCAGCCACGGGACAGGACTTAGGGACGAGCAGTACTTC
TRBD1,TRBJ1-6,-,TRBV11-2,CASSLGGQGVSSYNSPLHF,TGTGCCAGCAGCTTAGGCGGACAGGGCGTGAGCTCCTATAATTCACCCCTCCACTTT
-,TRBJ1-2,-,TRBV7-2,CASSLAPRGYDGYTF,TGTGCCAGCAGCTTAGCCCCCAGGGGATATGATGGCTACACCTTC
-,TRBJ1-2,-,TRBV7-8,CASSLSLERGYTF,TGTGCCAGCAGCTTGAGCCTTGAGCGAGGCTACACCTTC
TRBD1,TRBJ1-2,-,TRBV19,CASSFGQAYGYTF,TGTGCCAGTAGTTTTGGACAGGCTTATGGCTACACCTTC
-,TRBJ1-3,-,TRBV30,CAYQEEVSGNTIYF,TGTGCCTACCAGGAAGAAGTCTCTGGAAACACCATATATTTT
-,TRBJ1-1,-,TRBV11-2,CASSVARNTEAFF,TGTGCCAGCAGCGTAGCCCGGAACACTGAAGCTTTCTTT
TRBD2,TRBJ2-5,-,TRBV29-1,CSVEAGLAAKGTQYF,TGCAGCGTTGAAGCGGGGCTAGCGGCCAAGGGGACCCAGTACTTC
-,TRBJ2-2,few,TRBV7-2,CASSFDTGPGELFF,TGTGCCAGCAGCTTCGACACTGGGCCCGGGGAGCTGTTTTTT
-,TRBJ1-4,-,TRBV11-2,CASSLSGATNEKLFF,TGTGCCAGCAGCTTATCGGGTGCAACTAATGAAAAACTGTTTTTT
-,TRBJ1-5,-,TRBV21-1,CASSFRVGNQPQHF,TGTGCCAGCAGCTTCAGGGTAGGCAATCAGCCCCAGCATTTT
-,TRBJ2-7,once,TRBV12-5,CASGRDTYEQYF,TGTGCTAGTGGGCGGGATACCTACGAGCAGTACTTC
-,TRBJ2-2,-,TRBV18,CASSPPGPGPTGELFF,TGTGCCAGCTCACCACCAGGGCCAGGGCCCACCGGGGAGCTGTTTTTT
-,TRBJ2-5,-,TRBV18,CASSPQQRETQYF,TGTGCCAGCTCACCACAGCAGCGAGAGACCCAGTACTTC
-,TRBJ1-1,once,TRBV7-3,CASSLGPSGNTEAFF,TGTGCCAGCAGCTTAGGCCCCAGCGGTAACACTGAAGCTTTCTTT
-,TRBJ1-4,-,TRBV3-1/TRBV3-2,CASSRNRGATNEKLFF,TGTGCCAGCAGCCGGAACCGGGGGGCAACTAATGAAAAACTGTTTTTT
TRBD2,TRBJ2-7,many,TRBV5-8,CASSLAGGSSYEQYF,TGTGCCAGCAGCTTGGCGGGGGGAAGCTCCTACGAGCAGTACTTC
-,TRBJ2-2,-,TRBV6-5,CASSGGPRSTGELFF,TGTGCCAGCAGCGGGGGACCGCGGTCTACCGGGGAGCTGTTTTTT
TRBD1,TRBJ2-3,-,TRBV19,CASSVGQGFSTDTQYF,TGTGCCAGCTCCGTGGGACAGGGGTTTAGCACAGATACGCAGTATTTT
TRBD2,TRBJ2-3,-,TRBV9,CASSVRPAGLVDTQYF,TGTGCCAGCAGCGTAAGGCCAGCGGGGTTGGTTGATACGCAGTATTTT
TRBD1,TRBJ2-3,-,TRBV10-1,CASSDQTGADTQYF,TGCGCCAGCAGTGACCAGACAGGGGCGGATACGCAGTATTTT
TRBD1,TRBJ1-5,-,TRBV7-9,CASSSGTGGNQPQHF,TGTGCCAGCAGCTCCGGGACAGGGGGGAATCAGCCCCAGCATTTT
TRBD1,TRBJ2-5,few,TRBV24-1,CATGRGTGDGETQYF,TGTGCCACCGGTCGCGGGACAGGGGATGGCGAGACCCAGTACTTC
TRBD2,TRBJ2-2,-,TRBV7-2,CASSLTSGGTGELFF,TGTGCCAGCAGCTTGACTAGCGGGGGCACCGGGGAGCTGTTTTTT
-,TRBJ1-4,-,TRBV2,CASNPGLGKGEKLFF,TGTGCCAGCAACCCGGGACTCGGGAAAGGGGAAAAACTGTTTTTT
-,TRBJ2-2,few,TRBV2,CASSGGPVTGELFF,TGTGCCAGCAGTGGGGGGCCGGTTACCGGGGAGCTGTTTTTT
-,TRBJ1-1,-,TRBV7-9,CASSSQEFEAFF,TGTGCCAGCAGCTCACAGGAATTCGAAGCTTTCTTT
-,TRBJ1-6,-,TRBV6-1,CASSEARNSPLHF,TGTGCCAGCAGTGAAGCGCGGAATTCACCCCTCCACTTT
TRBD1,TRBJ1-2,-,TRBV9,CASSVAGTGPQGGYGYTF,TGTGCCAGCAGCGTAGCCGGGACAGGGCCTCAAGGGGGCTATGGCTACACCTTC
-,TRBJ1-4,few,TRBV6-6,CATNGDRTNEKLFF,TGTGCCACCAACGGTGACAGAACTAATGAAAAACTGTTTTTT
-,TRBJ1-1,-,TRBV12-3/TRBV12-4,CASSWGGGTEAFF,TGTGCCAGCAGTTGGGGAGGGGGCACTGAAGCTTTCTTT
TRBD1,TRBJ2-7,few,TRBV18,CASSPIGPGQGAKEQYF,TGTGCCAGCTCACCAATTGGCCCCGGACAGGGGGCGAAAGAGCAGTACTTC